This T cell receptor (beta chain) was sequenced during a study of neurological immune-mediated disorders. Points from the study as a whole: Whereas HTLV-1-associated myelopathy showed the most TCR clonal expansion, multiple sclerosis showed the least, with levels below those of healthy controls.

The team produced cDNA through 5'RACE using 10-nucleotide random UMIs. TCRdb re-called the 5' RACE reads with MiXCR, one entry per CDR3 protein. The data show fewer than 30,000 distinct CDR3 sequences, about 13% seen once. The CDR3 length is 12 residues. The junction had 5 bases not matched to a gene; V was cut back by 5 bases and J by 7 bases. CDR1 and CDR2 (germline): LNHDA, SQIVND (reference sequence). PBMCs stored at -80 C, 2 million in total, were the source of the unsorted libraries. This clonotype was recorded many times. Its target is unknown. The origin of this receptor is an older woman with HTLV-1-associated myelopathy (HAM/TSP). Sequencing was carried out using PBMCs. The rearrangement joins TRBV19 to TRBJ2-7; 7 nucleotides align to TRBD1. The CDR3 loop is CASSYETGEQYF. CDR3 in DNA: TGTGCCAGTAGTTATGAGACAGGGGAGCAGTACTTC.